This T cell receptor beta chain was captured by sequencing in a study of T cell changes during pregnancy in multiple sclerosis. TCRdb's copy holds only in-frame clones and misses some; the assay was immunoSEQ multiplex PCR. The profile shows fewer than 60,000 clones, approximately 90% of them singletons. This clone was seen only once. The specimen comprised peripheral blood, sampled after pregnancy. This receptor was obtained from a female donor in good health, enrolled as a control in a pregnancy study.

CDR3 sequence (DNA): TGTGCCAGCAGTTACCGAGGGACAGCGGGGGATGAAAAACTGTTTTTT. It yields the protein CASSYRGTAGDEKLFF. The chain recombines TRBV6-5 with TRBJ1-4; 7 nucleotides match TRBD1. V trimming: 2 bases; J trimming: 6 bases; junction bases outside the gene matches: 9. Germline CDR1 MNHEY, CDR2 SVGAGI. The CDR3 is 16 amino acids.